One TCR beta chain is described in this entry. The data were taken from a study of shared clonotypes between healthy human individuals. Background on the study: CD4 naive and CD4 memory each took three plates per donor, while CD8 naive took two and CD8 memory one.

In the source study's methods: Filtering differed for immunoSEQ, which gave only junction sequences without quality scores. Repertoires were generated with immunoSEQ multiplex PCR, while TCRdb's copy carries only in-frame clones and drops some. The V and J calls and the clone size are those of that table, but D and trimming were determined from the DNA. Here the sample spans approximately 98,000 clones, over 65% being singletons. The donors were all Caucasian adults (living in Nashville, Tennessee). Researchers reported that CD8 memory united CD45RO+ cells with CCR7-negative CD45RA+ TemRA cells. Germline V gene lookup returns CDR1 SGHNT and CDR2 YYREEE (reference sequence). The CDR3 has 15 amino acids. V gave up 4 bases and J gave up 4 bases; unmatched junction bases: 7.

V gene TRBV5-4 combines with J gene TRBJ2-1, with 8 bases identical to TRBD2. The sample taken for sequencing was memory CD8+ T cells sorted from blood. Subset denoted: CD45RO+ cells pooled with CCR7-negative TemRA cells. The source of this sequence is a woman aged 25 to 45 in good health. The CDR3 here is CASSPVAGLYNEQFF. The CDR3 DNA is TGTGCCAGCAGCCCCGTAGCGGGACTTTACAATGAGCAGTTCTTC.